The 29 T cell receptor beta chains listed next were all sequenced from one sample in a study of breast tumors, draining lymph nodes, adjacent tissues. TCRdb called the multiplex PCR reads again in MiXCR, with one record for every CDR3 protein. The table lists approximately 230,000 distinct CDR3 sequences, 30% to 35% of them singletons. Axillary draining lymph nodes of breast cancer patients supplied the node samples. The sequenced sample consisted of axillary lymph node tissue. The receptors were sampled from a female donor with breast cancer. Some clones in this sample may be carry-over from other donors' samples.

This clonotype was observed at least ten times. The gene calls are TRBV7-2 and TRBJ1-6, with TRBD1 matching over 7 bases. With V trimmed by 4 bases and J by 7 bases, 10 bases remained unmatched. The CDR3 spans 16 residues. Germline assignment: CDR1 SGHTA and CDR2 FQGNSA. Here the CDR3 reads CASSSGLTGRNSPLHF. DNA for the CDR3: TGTGCCAGCAGCTCCGGGCTGACAGGGCGGAATTCACCCCTCCACTTT.

Remarks on this clonotype: One base away lies a much larger clone, so this may be a sequencing read error. The chain carries TRBV5-5 and TRBJ2-7; D not resolved. The CDR3 loop spans 14 amino acids. V gave up 3 bases and J gave up 4 bases, with 14 bases separating them. The germline gives CDR1 SGHKS, CDR2 YYEKEE (reference sequence). CDR3 coding DNA: TGTGCCAGCAGCTCATACACCGCACAATACGAGCAGTACTTC. This sequence encodes CASSSYTAQYEQYF.

This rearrangement joins TRBV6-5 to TRBJ2-3; TRBD2 matches at 7 bases. The germline CDR1 and CDR2 sequences are MNHEY and SVGAGI. V lost 5 bases, J lost 5 bases, and 16 bases stayed unmatched. The CDR3 consists of 17 residues. The CDR3 spells CASSEARLADIRDTQYF. CDR3 DNA: TGTGCCAGCAGTGAAGCTCGGCTAGCGGATATTAGAGATACGCAGTATTTT.

This clonotype was counted at least ten times. V is TRBV4-2 and J is TRBJ1-4, with D perhaps TRBD1 (6 bases). The V gene lost 4 bases and the J gene lost 4 bases, with 19 bases spanning the gap. CDR1 and CDR2 (germline): LGHNA, YNFKEQ. This CDR3 region has 17 residues. Here the CDR3 DNA reads TGTGCCAGCAGCCTGTTCCCCAGGGGCGCAGATAATGAAAAACTGTTTTTT. It specifies CASSLFPRGADNEKLFF.

The chain joins TRBV9 to TRBJ1-6; D is ambiguous. The V end lost 0 bases, the J end lost 7 bases, and 11 bases lay between the germline ends. This CDR3 is built from 15 residues. Germline values: CDR1 SGDLS, CDR2 YYNGEE. The CDR3 here is CASSVDGLRNSPLHF. Written as DNA, the CDR3 is TGTGCCAGCAGCGTAGACGGGCTCAGGAATTCACCCCTCCACTTT.

There are many counts of this clonotype. This rearrangement joins TRBV18 to TRBJ1-4; the D gene is possibly TRBD1 (5 bases). V was shortened by 6 bases and J by 4 bases, with 12 bases between the two germline ends. The CDR3 covers 14 residues. Germline V gives CDR1 KGHSH, CDR2 LQKENI. CDR3: CASSWGRDNEKLFF. In nucleotides, the CDR3 is TGTGCCAGCTCGTGGGGACGGGATAATGAAAAACTGTTTTTT. Together with reference TRBV18 and TRBJ1-4, the CDR3 gives the full variable domain: NAGVMQNPRHLVRRRGQEARLRCSPMKGHSHVYWYRQLPEEGLKFMVYLQKENIIDESGMPKERFSAEFPKEGPSILRIQQVVRGDSAAYFCASSWGRDNEKLFFGSGTQLSVL.

This clonotype came up many times. The rearrangement joins TRBV10-3 to TRBJ1-5, with TRBD1 as a possible D gene (5 bases). The CDR3 loop spans 16 amino acids. Trimming removed 0 bases at V and 0 bases at J, with 9 bases between. Germline V CDR1 and CDR2: ENHRY, SYGVKD. The chain's CDR3 is CAISESRGYSNQPQHF. The CDR3 coding sequence is TGTGCCATCAGTGAGTCGAGGGGATATAGCAATCAGCCCCAGCATTTT.

Comment on this clonotype: A single base separates this from a much larger clone, so it may be a read error. The V gene is TRBV20-1, the J gene TRBJ2-1; D is uncertain. The CDR3 is made up of 14 amino acids. Deletions cut 3 bases from V and 9 bases from J, with 18 bases between. Germline V CDR1 and CDR2: DFQATT, SNEGSKA (reference sequence). CDR3 amino acids: CSASGPLTPSEQFF. The CDR3 DNA reads TGCAGTGCTAGTGGACCCTTGACCCCCTCTGAGCAGTTCTTC.

The sample holds many counts of this clonotype. This rearrangement joins TRBV7-2 to TRBJ2-7; 8 bases fit TRBD1. V gave up 6 bases and J gave up 3 bases; unmatched junction bases: 7. The CDR3 is 14 residues long. Looked up from germline, CDR1 is SGHTA and CDR2 is FQGNSA. CDR3 in DNA: TGTGCCAGCAGACCAGGGGGCAGTAGCTACGAGCAGTACTTC. It yields the protein CASRPGGSSYEQYF.

This clonotype was detected many times. The chain is built from TRBV20-1 and TRBJ1-4; no reliable D call. Deletions cut 7 bases from V and 8 bases from J, with 20 bases between. The CDR3 runs to 14 residues. Per the germline V gene, CDR1 is DFQATT and CDR2 is SNEGSKA (reference sequence). The CDR3 DNA sequence: TGCAGTGTTTTGGATTCGGAGGATACAGAAAAACTGTTTTTT. Protein: CSVLDSEDTEKLFF.

The chain links TRBV7-2 to TRBJ2-3; TRBD2 aligns across 9 bases. This CDR3 is built from 16 residues. Trimming removed 4 bases from V and 2 bases from J; junction bases left unmatched: 7. Per the germline V gene, CDR1 is SGHTA and CDR2 is FQGNSA. CDR3 residues: CASSSSGTTFTDTQYF. For the CDR3, the DNA is TGTGCCAGCAGCTCTAGCGGGACTACCTTCACAGATACGCAGTATTTT.

This chain connects TRBV30 to TRBJ1-1, with D possibly matching TRBD1 (6 bases). Germline V gene sequence: CDR1 GTSNPN, CDR2 SVGIG (reference sequence). V dropped 1 base and J dropped 4 bases, with 10 bases sitting between them. The CDR3 is 13 residues long. The CDR3 reads CAWSAPGATEAFF. In nucleotides, the CDR3 is TGTGCCTGGAGTGCCCCGGGGGCCACTGAAGCTTTCTTT.

The chain links TRBV30 to TRBJ1-2; unclear D gene. Between the trimmed V and J ends, which lost 1 base and 4 bases, there was a span of 13 bases. Per the germline V gene, CDR1 is GTSNPN and CDR2 is SVGIG (reference sequence). The CDR3 is 14 residues long. CDR3 bases: TGTGCCTGGAGTGACCGCGCGACTGGCTATGGCTACACCTTC. Translating gives CAWSDRATGYGYTF.

The genes are TRBV15 and TRBJ2-7; TRBD2 aligns across 10 bases. Germline-derived CDR1 and CDR2 are LNHNV and YYDKDF (reference sequence). J was trimmed by 5 bases and V by 4 bases; bases with no gene match: 26. The CDR3 is 21 amino acids. As DNA, the CDR3 is TGTGCCACCAGCATAGGCCTAGCGGGGGCCTACCAAGAGACAGGGGACCACGAGCAGTACTTC. It is translated as CATSIGLAGAYQETGDHEQYF.

This clonotype was observed a few times. The chain combines TRBV27 with TRBJ1-5; 8 bases agree with TRBD1. The CDR3 spans 14 residues. In germline, CDR1 is MNHEY, CDR2 SMNVEV (reference sequence). V was clipped by 5 bases and J by 9 bases; unmatched bases: 9. For the CDR3, the DNA is TGTGCCAGCAGTGACCCGACAGGGGTTGGGCCCCAGCATTTT. Translated: CASSDPTGVGPQHF.

This clonotype was found many times. V is TRBV18 and J is TRBJ1-2; D not certain. Germline lookup yields CDR1 KGHSH and CDR2 LQKENI. V gave up 3 bases and J gave up 4 bases, with 9 bases separating them. The CDR3 extends over 13 amino acids. The CDR3 protein is CASSPDGFYGYTF. In nucleotides, the CDR3 is TGTGCCAGCTCACCGGACGGATTCTATGGCTACACCTTC.

This clonotype showed up just a few times. V gene TRBV3-1 combines with J gene TRBJ2-5; either TRBD1 or TRBD2 may fit D (5 bases each). The germline gives CDR1 LGHDT, CDR2 YNNKEL (reference sequence). V dropped 3 bases and J dropped 6 bases, with 11 bases sitting between them. The CDR3 runs 13 residues. The CDR3 spells CASSQGPRQTQYF. In nucleotides, the CDR3 is TGTGCCAGCAGCCAGGGACCGCGACAGACCCAGTACTTC.

In regard to this clonotype: A much larger clone differs by one base, so this may be a read error. The chain has TRBV25-1 and TRBJ2-5; 8 nucleotides match TRBD2. The CDR3 spans 15 residues. After removal of 5 bases from V and 9 bases from J, the junction contained 14 bases not matched to a gene. Germline V lookup: CDR1 MGHDK, CDR2 SYGVNS. The CDR3 DNA reads TGTGCCAGCAGTAGTGAGCGGGAGAGAGAGGAGGCCCAGTACTTC. Its protein product is CASSSEREREEAQYF.

Of note for this clonotype: A read error may be the cause here, since a much bigger clone is one base away. This CDR3 is missing its conserved last phenylalanine or tryptophan, likely due to a read error. J is TRBJ1-4 and V is TRBV7-9; the D gene is possibly TRBD1 (5 bases). The V gene lost 1 base and the J gene lost 4 bases, with 19 bases spanning the gap. Germline-derived CDR1 and CDR2 are SEHNR and FQNEAQ (reference sequence). The CDR3 runs to 18 residues. CDR3 region: CASSLEFWQGGINEKLFL. The CDR3 DNA reads as TGTGCCAGCAGCTTAGAGTTTTGGCAGGGCGGGATTAATGAAAAACTGTTTCTT.

The table lists this clonotype with many counts. The chain uses TRBV11-2 and TRBJ2-1; no firm D call. Per germline, CDR1 SGHAT and CDR2 FQNNGV. The CDR3 is 13 residues long. V was clipped by 5 bases and J by 5 bases, with 10 bases between them. The CDR3 spells CASSPRPDNEQFF. The CDR3 nucleotides read TGTGCCAGCAGCCCAAGACCGGACAATGAGCAGTTCTTC.

Ten or more counts support this clonotype. The J gene is TRBJ1-5, the V gene TRBV2; D call uncertain. Germline values: CDR1 SNHLY, CDR2 FYNNEI. This CDR3 contains 13 residues. V was clipped by 6 bases and J by 5 bases, with 11 bases between them. As DNA, the CDR3 is TGTGCCAGCAGCTATATCCGGGATCAGCCCCAGCATTTT. Translating gives CASSYIRDQPQHF.

Remarks on this clonotype: A much larger clone sits a single nucleotide away, making a read error possible. This rearrangement joins TRBV4-1 to TRBJ2-2, with 8 bases aligning to TRBD2. The germline V gene encodes CDR1 MGHRA and CDR2 YSYEKL. CDR3 length: 19 amino acids. The CDR3 DNA follows: TGCGCCAGCGGCCAAGGGGAGCGGGAGTGGCCCCCGAACACCGGGGAGCTGTTTTTT. Protein: CASGQGEREWPPNTGELFF.

A few counts support this clonotype. A much more abundant neighbour one base away suggests this may be a read error. The V call is TRBV7-8, the J call TRBJ2-1; TRBD2 is a possible D gene (5 bases). The CDR3 is 15 amino acids. Per germline, CDR1 SGHVS and CDR2 FQNEAQ. Trimming pared 1 base from V and 2 bases from J, leaving 9 bases between. CDR3 sequence (DNA): TGTGCCAGCAGCTTAGAAGCGAGGGCCTACAATGAGCAGTTCTTC. Its translation is CASSLEARAYNEQFF.

In this sample, this clonotype turned up many times. This chain connects TRBV7-2 to TRBJ2-3, with D unresolved. Looked up from germline, CDR1 is SGHTA and CDR2 is FQGNSA. The V end was cut by 3 bases, the J end by 3 bases, with 7 bases between. The CDR3 runs to 13 residues. The CDR3 sequence is CASSLELTDTQYF. For the CDR3, the DNA is TGTGCCAGCAGCTTGGAACTGACAGATACGCAGTATTTT.

This clonotype was seen a few times. A much bigger clone sits one base away, suggesting this may be a read error. The rearrangement links TRBV19 to TRBJ1-2, with 12 positions matching TRBD1. Germline V gene sequence: CDR1 LNHDA, CDR2 SQIVND (reference sequence). This CDR3 region has 14 residues. This CDR3 is CAGSMGQGAGGYTF. The CDR3 DNA reads as TGTGCCGGTAGTATGGGACAGGGGGCTGGTGGCTACACCTTC.

This clonotype was seen repeatedly, ten times or more. V is TRBV12-3 or TRBV12-4 and J is TRBJ2-7; D is possibly TRBD2 (6 bases). V was pared by 5 bases and J by 3 bases, with 17 bases between. This CDR3 comprises 15 residues. The DNA for the CDR3 is TGTGCCAGCAGTGACCCCTGGCGGGGATACTACGAGCAGTACTTC. It encodes CASSDPWRGYYEQYF.

Many counts were recorded for this clonotype. Without the conserved terminal phenylalanine or tryptophan, this CDR3 likely stems from a read error. No DNA is shown, since the ends of the CDR3 on it are uncertain; the CDR3 is the one TCRdb lists. The rearrangement joins TRBV5-6 to TRBJ2-1; the listed D gene, TRBD2, was not tested against the DNA. The V gene's germline CDR1 is SGHDT and CDR2 YYEEEE. The CDR3 is 12 residues long, counting both termini. CDR3 protein: CASSLVWGLAAL.

In this sample, this clonotype turned up many times. One end of the junction fails to match germline, which may point to a read error. The chain couples TRBV20-1 to TRBJ1-2, with 8 positions matching TRBD1. Germline V gene data show CDR1 as DFQATT and CDR2 as SNEGSKA (reference sequence). This CDR3 has 12 residues. CDR3 DNA sequence: TGCAGTGCTCCGGACAGGGACTATGGCTCCACCTTC. It translates to CSAPDRDYGSTF.

In this sample, this clonotype turned up a few times. The rearrangement joins TRBV5-1 to TRBJ2-3; TRBD2 agrees at 10 bases. The CDR3 spans 15 residues. Germline lookup yields CDR1 SGHRS and CDR2 YFSETQ. With 5 bases clipped from V and 6 bases from J, the junction kept 9 bases outside the gene matches. The CDR3 bases are TGCGCCAGCAGGTTCCTAGCGGGAGTTTTGGATACGCAGTATTTT. This sequence encodes CASRFLAGVLDTQYF.